This T cell receptor beta chain originates from a study of blood T cell repertoires in COVID-19 (TCRdb year 2020). In the study overall: Samples from collaborators originated in the United States, Italy and Spain and spanned both the acute and convalescent phases of COVID-19. Nearly every sample came with metadata listing a de-identified subject ID, COVID-19 status, age in years and sex. Subjects who had been exposed to COVID-19, were actively infected with it, or had recovered from it provided the deeply sampled blood TCRbeta repertoires that made up the dataset. Where available, HLA class I and class II types were obtained from metadata supplied by the sample provider rather than from assay-based typing. The material from the prospective study consisted of cDNA or gDNA derived from T cells, B-cell-depleted T cells, or PBMCs. Samples were obtained from the ongoing ImmuneRACE study (first 160 participants) and from approximately 1,200 subjects provided by 6 global collaborators. The repertoires were made available in a free public database intended to serve as a resource for research on the immune response to SARS-CoV-2.

As for this clone: Its target antigen remains unknown. Within one base of it there is no much larger clone, and no base qualities were kept.

The collaborating institutions used their own protocols to collect whole blood in K2EDTA tubes. For TCRbeta analysis, collaborators shipped samples in one of three forms: frozen whole blood, isolated PBMCs, or DNA extracted from either of those sample types. TCRbeta CDR3 regions were amplified from genomic DNA by means of the immunoSEQ Assay, a bias-controlled multiplex PCR. On the authors' methods: The number of nucleated cells in each sample was estimated from the amplification of reference gene primers within the assay. To quantify the absolute abundance of each unique TCRbeta CDR3 rearrangement, sequence reads were collapsed and filtered. For each sample, productive Simpson clonality was calculated as the square root of Simpson's diversity index over productive rearrangements. Held by TCRdb, this immuneACCESS table contains in-frame sequences only and omits some clones. Under half of the omission traces to an unresolved V gene where checked; the cause of the rest is unknown. Clone size and the V and J calls come from that table; the DNA yielded D and trimming. The sample includes 88,000 or so clones, with about 88% observed a single time. Clones ranked in the top ten supply approximately 6.8% of the sample.

The study at large found these results: How much clinical and demographic metadata was included differed by source and by participant, and the metadata was provided uncurated.

This TCR derives from a man in his sixties with acute or convalescent COVID-19. Material for sequencing was peripheral blood.

The base sequence is TGTGCCAGCAATCTAGAGGATGAGCAGTTCTTC. This gives the protein CASNLEDEQFF. Recombination joined TRBV12-3 or TRBV12-4 with TRBJ2-1; the D gene identity is not certain. V was cut back by 7 bases and J by 8 bases, leaving a gap of 9 bases between them. Taken from cysteine to phenylalanine, the CDR3 has 11 residues. Only the CDR3 region is kept as DNA, spanning 33 bases read in frame from base 1.